This T cell receptor beta chain was found in a study of T-cell reconstitution after alpha-beta-depleted transplantation in children. V was clipped by 0 bases and J by 7 bases, with 4 bases between them. Germline CDR1 DFQATT, CDR2 SNEGSKA (reference sequence). The CDR3 extends over 12 amino acids. A library of TCRbeta sequences, prepared with unique molecular identifiers, was generated. TCRdb analysed the PCR reads with MiXCR anew, one entry per CDR3 protein. The table includes about 900,000 distinct CDR3 sequences, roughly 29% detected once. Findings and limits, study-wide: Several patients had high TCRbeta diversity at day 60; it came from surviving recipient T cells and thymic progenitors.

There are a few counts of this clonotype. Its antigen remains unknown. This TCR was sampled from a boy under two years old who had a stem cell transplant for SCID, so the T cells may come from the graft donor. Sequenced material: PBMCs, mostly from graft donor cells, taken 360 days after TCRalphabeta/CD19-depleted stem cell transplant. The chain links TRBV20-1 to TRBJ2-6; D call uncertain. CDR3 bases: TGCAGTGCTAGAGAGGGAGCCAACGTCCTGACTTTC. This gives the protein CSAREGANVLTF.